A few counts support the clone carrying this T cell receptor beta chain. What it binds is not known. This sample was included in a study of beta chain features in type 1 diabetes. Notes on the study in general: People with Type 1 diabetes carried modestly yet significantly shorter TCRB CDR3s in all four CD4+ subsets. There were fewer insertions and more deletions at the VDJ junctions of type 1 diabetes patients. The study found that naive, central memory and Treg TCRB repertoires appeared more similar in patients than in healthy donors.

The authors reverse transcribed all of the isolated RNA, so sequencing captured expressed TCRB transcripts. Assay used: immunoSEQ multiplex PCR; TCRdb lists only in-frame clones, some missing. Here the sample spans 810,000 or so clones, 17% being singletons. Trimming took 0 bases from V and 13 from J, leaving 23 bases between them. The germline V gene has CDR1 SGHNT and CDR2 YYREEE (reference sequence). The CDR3 sequence is 16 residues long. Sampling consisted of one heparinised blood draw per donor, averaging about 110 mL. J is TRBJ2-1 and V is TRBV5-4; TRBD2 is a possible D gene (6 bases). Sequences were obtained from naive CD4+ T cells from blood. This TCR was sampled from a woman aged 18-35 years in good health. CDR3 nucleotides: TGTGCCAGCAGCTTGGGGCGGGGCGGGGAGCCTTACCCACAGTTCTTC. Translation: CASSLGRGGEPYPQFF.